The 25 T cell receptor beta chains presented below share a single source sample, sequenced in a study of memory CD4+ T cells and cytomegalovirus serostatus. The repertoire was sequenced with immunoSEQ multiplex PCR; TCRdb's copy has only in-frame clones and lacks some. The data show 56,000 or so clones, roughly 82% seen once. The sort gate was single viable CD3+CD4+CD8-CD45RO+ cells for memory CD4+ T cells. Sequenced: memory CD4+ T cells from blood. All receptors come from an adult in good health and CMV-seronegative.

The rearrangement links TRBV5-4 to TRBJ2-7, with 8 bases lining up with TRBD2. This CDR3 region has 14 residues. Germline V CDR1 and CDR2: SGHNT, YYREEE (reference sequence). With V trimmed by 2 bases and J by 7 bases, 8 bases remained unmatched. This CDR3 is CASSFSLAGTEQYF. CDR3 sequence (DNA): TGTGCCAGCAGCTTTTCGCTAGCGGGCACAGAGCAGTACTTC.

The CDR3 sequence is CASSPNRGTNSPLHF. The CDR3 coding sequence is TGTGCCAGCAGCCCCAACAGGGGGACAAATTCACCCCTCCACTTT. The chain couples TRBV4-2 to TRBJ1-6; 8 bases line up with TRBD1. Germline V gene sequence: CDR1 LGHNA, CDR2 YNFKEQ. With 4 bases clipped from V and 7 bases from J, the junction kept 6 bases outside the gene matches. This CDR3 is 15 amino acids long.

The chain carries TRBV15 and TRBJ1-6, with D possibly TRBD1 on 5 matching bases. The CDR3 loop spans 17 amino acids. V lost 0 bases to trimming and J lost 8 bases, with 17 bases between them. Germline assignment: CDR1 LNHNV and CDR2 YYDKDF (reference sequence). This CDR3 is CATSRDFGATSDSPLHF. CDR3 nucleotides: TGTGCCACCAGCAGAGATTTTGGGGCCACGTCGGATTCACCCCTCCACTTT. The whole variable domain, remainder taken from reference TRBV15 and TRBJ1-6, is DAMVIQNPRYQVTQFGKPVTLSCSQTLNHNVMYWYQQKSSQAPKLLFHYYDKDFNNEADTPDNFQSRRPNTSFCFLDIRSPGLGDTAMYLCATSRDFGATSDSPLHFGNGTRLTVT.

The J gene is TRBJ2-2, the V gene TRBV18; no clear D gene. V was cut by 7 bases and J by 0 bases, with 12 bases left in between. This CDR3 region has 15 residues. The germline gives CDR1 KGHSH, CDR2 LQKENI. The DNA for the CDR3 is TGTGCCAGCTGCCCCGTCGGGTCGAACACCGGGGAGCTGTTTTTT. As protein: CASCPVGSNTGELFF.

V is TRBV4-2 and J is TRBJ2-2, with D possibly TRBD1 on 6 matching bases. Between the trimmed V and J ends, which lost 3 bases and 3 bases, there was a span of 11 bases. CDR3 length: 15 residues. CDR1 is LGHNA, CDR2 YNFKEQ, per germline. The chain's CDR3 is CASSHGEGDTGELFF. The DNA of the CDR3 is TGTGCCAGCAGCCACGGTGAGGGGGACACCGGGGAGCTGTTTTTT.

This sequence joins TRBV28 and TRBJ1-2; a weak D match, TRBD1 (5 bases). This CDR3 comprises 15 residues. The germline V and J ends were trimmed by 4 bases and 3 bases, with 15 bases remaining between them. The germline V gene has CDR1 MDHEN and CDR2 SYDVKM. In DNA form, the CDR3 reads TGTGCCAGCAGTTCTCCCGGGGCGGTGGACTATGGCTACACCTTC. It codes for CASSSPGAVDYGYTF.

This clone was counted a few times. The rearrangement uses TRBV14 and TRBJ1-3; TRBD1 agrees at 9 bases. Trimming cost V 5 bases and J 4 bases; bases outside gene matches: 6. The CDR3 loop spans 15 amino acids. From germline, CDR1 is SGHDN and CDR2 FVKESK. The CDR3 here is CASSWGQGKGNTIYF. In DNA form, the CDR3 reads TGTGCCAGCAGCTGGGGACAGGGTAAAGGAAACACCATATATTTT.

The gene calls are TRBV2 and TRBJ2-2, with D uncertain. Trimming shortened V by 6 bases and J by 1 base, and 9 bases separated the two germline ends. CDR1 and CDR2 (germline): SNHLY, FYNNEI. The CDR3 length is 14 residues. CDR3: CASRGSRNTGELFF. In nucleotides, the CDR3 is TGTGCCAGCAGGGGCAGTCGGAACACCGGGGAGCTGTTTTTT.

The V and J genes are TRBV10-3 and TRBJ1-2; TRBD1 is a possible D gene (6 bases). V lost 5 bases and J lost 11, with 21 bases in between. The CDR3 consists of 14 residues. CDR1 is ENHRY, CDR2 SYGVKD, per germline. The CDR3 here is CAISPTQGGGGYTF. In nucleotides, the CDR3 is TGTGCCATCAGTCCGACACAGGGAGGGGGAGGTTACACCTTC.

CDR3 in amino acids: CAWTGESSYNSPLHF. The CDR3 DNA is TGTGCCTGGACCGGGGAGAGCTCCTATAATTCACCCCTCCACTTT. The chain links TRBV30 to TRBJ1-6; D unclear. CDR3 length: 15 residues. Trimming stripped 4 bases from V and 0 bases from J, with 10 bases between. The germline V gene encodes CDR1 GTSNPN and CDR2 SVGIG (reference sequence).

The chain couples TRBV11-2 to TRBJ1-1; D is undetermined. The CDR3 extends over 12 amino acids. The germline V and J ends were trimmed by 2 bases and 8 bases, with 9 bases remaining between them. Germline V lookup: CDR1 SGHAT, CDR2 FQNNGV. The CDR3 coding sequence is TGTGCCAGCAGCTTAAGCCAGATCGAAGCTTTCTTT. Its protein is CASSLSQIEAFF. Full variable domain (remainder filled in from reference TRBV11-2 and TRBJ1-1): EAGVAQSPRYKIIEKRQSVAFWCNPISGHATLYWYQQILGQGPKLLIQFQNNGVVDDSQLPKDRFSAERLKGVDSTLKIQPAKLEDSAVYLCASSLSQIEAFFGQGTRLTVV.

The CDR3 region is CASSLEAQGIYGYTF. As DNA, the CDR3 is TGTGCCAGCAGCTTAGAGGCCCAGGGGATCTATGGCTACACCTTC. The J gene is TRBJ1-2, the V gene TRBV7-2; TRBD1 is a possible D gene (6 bases). V lost 1 base to trimming and J lost 4 bases, with 13 bases between them. CDR1 is SGHTA and CDR2 is FQGNSA in the germline V gene. The CDR3 has 15 amino acids. Complete variable domain (other parts from reference TRBV7-2 and TRBJ1-2): GAGVSQSPSNKVTEKGKDVELRCDPISGHTALYWYRQSLGQGLEFLIYFQGNSAPDKSGLPSDRFSAERTGGSVSTLTIQRTQQEDSAVYLCASSLEAQGIYGYTFGSGTRLTVV.

The rearrangement links TRBV7-9 to TRBJ1-1; D is uncertain. This CDR3 is built from 13 residues. V was clipped by 6 bases and J by 8 bases, with 16 bases between them. The germline CDR1 and CDR2 sequences are SEHNR and FQNEAQ (reference sequence). The CDR3 DNA is TGTGCCAGCAGTTCAGGTGCCCAGAGGGAAGCTTTCTTT. Its translation: CASSSGAQREAFF.

This clone has only a few counts. The chain couples TRBV27 to TRBJ1-3; D is unresolved. V was shortened by 11 bases and J by 7 bases, with 33 bases between the two germline ends. This CDR3 contains 18 residues. Germline CDR1 MNHEY, CDR2 SMNVEV (reference sequence). The CDR3 reads CAPKKNPARGGRRNTIYF. The DNA of the CDR3 is TGTGCCCCTAAAAAAAATCCCGCAAGAGGAGGGCGCCGCAACACCATATATTTT.

This clone came up a few times. This rearrangement joins TRBV19 to TRBJ1-6; TRBD1 might be the D (6 bases). The CDR3 length is 13 residues. The germline gives CDR1 LNHDA, CDR2 SQIVND (reference sequence). V dropped 10 bases and J dropped 9 bases, with 16 bases sitting between them. The CDR3 protein is CATGGGASSPLHF. The CDR3 nucleotides are TGTGCCACTGGTGGGGGCGCGTCTTCACCCCTCCACTTT.

This chain joins TRBV9 and TRBJ1-2; unclear D gene. Trimming removed 3 bases at V and 7 bases at J, with 19 bases between. The CDR3 is 15 residues long. Germline-derived CDR1 and CDR2 are SGDLS and YYNGEE. For the CDR3, the DNA is TGTGCCAGCAGCGCCGGGGTGGGCTTCAAGGGTGGCTACACCTTC. It encodes CASSAGVGFKGGYTF.

The chain joins TRBV5-1 to TRBJ1-1, with D perhaps matching TRBD1 (5 bases). Trimming left V 2 bases short and J 4 bases short, with 15 bases between. The CDR3 has 15 residues. Germline V gene lookup returns CDR1 SGHRS and CDR2 YFSETQ. The CDR3, as DNA: TGCGCCAGCAGCTTAAACCAGGGCGGGGTCACTGAAGCTTTCTTT. Translating it yields CASSLNQGGVTEAFF. Together with reference TRBV5-1 and TRBJ1-1, the CDR3 gives the full variable domain: KAGVTQTPRYLIKTRGQQVTLSCSPISGHRSVSWYQQTPGQGLQFLFEYFSETQRNKGNFPGRFSGRQFSNSRSEMNVSTLELGDSALYLCASSLNQGGVTEAFFGQGTRLTVV.

The chain employs TRBV30 and TRBJ1-1; D not resolved. Germline assignment: CDR1 GTSNPN and CDR2 SVGIG (reference sequence). This CDR3 spans 12 amino acids. Deletions cut 7 bases from V and 2 bases from J, with 11 bases between. The CDR3 sequence is CASSTQNTEAFF. The CDR3 region has the DNA TGTGCCTCATCGACGCAAAACACTGAAGCTTTCTTT.

The chain has TRBV7-6 and TRBJ1-5; D is undetermined. CDR1 and CDR2 from the germline V gene are SGHVS and FNYEAQ. V shed 1 base and J shed 5 bases, with 12 bases lying between them. The CDR3 loop spans 15 amino acids. CDR3 nucleotide sequence: TGTGCCAGCAGCTTAGGTGGAGGGAGCGATCAGCCCCAGCATTTT. As protein: CASSLGGGSDQPQHF.

The chain recombines TRBV6-5 with TRBJ2-7; 7 positions agree with TRBD1. The CDR3 runs 15 residues. Germline CDR1 is MNHEY and CDR2 is SVGAGI. V shed 7 bases, J shed 0 bases, and the junction held 9 bases outside the gene matches. CDR3 coding DNA: TGTGCCAGCACCTTAACGACAGGGAACTCCTACGAGCAGTACTTC. It is translated as CASTLTTGNSYEQYF.

The chain joins TRBV7-9 to TRBJ1-1, with D possibly being TRBD1 (5 bases). In germline, CDR1 is SEHNR, CDR2 FQNEAQ (reference sequence). This CDR3 region has 11 residues. The V and J ends lost 10 bases and 3 bases respectively, with 9 bases between them. CDR3 amino acids: CATKGDTEAFF. DNA for the CDR3: TGTGCCACCAAAGGGGACACTGAAGCTTTCTTT.

As concerns this clone: One end of the junction is discordant with germline, which a read error may explain. The V call is TRBV2, the J call TRBJ1-6, with D unresolved. Germline assignment: CDR1 SNHLY and CDR2 FYNNEI. The CDR3 sequence is 13 residues long. The CDR3 here is CASSEAPGGGQDF. The CDR3 nucleotides read TGTGCCAGCAGTGAAGCGCCCGGAGGAGGGCAAGATTTT.

The genes are TRBV5-4 and TRBJ1-2; D might be TRBD1 (5 bases). V shed 1 base and J shed 1 base, with 11 bases lying between them. The CDR3 has 15 residues. The germline V gene encodes CDR1 SGHNT and CDR2 YYREEE (reference sequence). The CDR3 bases are TGTGCCAGCAGCTTGCCACGAGGGGATAACTATGGCTACACCTTC. This translates into CASSLPRGDNYGYTF.

This clone was found once. The rearrangement joins TRBV6-6 to TRBJ2-2; D may be TRBD1 (6 bases). The V end was cut by 5 bases, the J end by 4 bases, with 14 bases between. Germline V gene data show CDR1 as MNHNY and CDR2 as SVGAGI (reference sequence). This CDR3 has 15 amino acids. CDR3 sequence (DNA): TGTGCCAGCAGTCGACAGGTAGCATTCACCGGGGAGCTGTTTTTT. This codes for CASSRQVAFTGELFF.

The chain joins TRBV19 to TRBJ1-3; 8 bases map to TRBD1. The CDR3 runs 15 residues. The germline V gene has CDR1 LNHDA and CDR2 SQIVND (reference sequence). J was trimmed by 4 bases and V by 7 bases; bases with no gene match: 9. The CDR3 DNA is TGTGCCAGTACCGGACAGGGTGTATTCGGAAACACCATATATTTT. It is translated as CASTGQGVFGNTIYF. Using reference TRBV19 and TRBJ1-3 for the parts outside the CDR3, the full variable domain is DGGITQSPKYLFRKEGQNVTLSCEQNLNHDAMYWYRQDPGQGLRLIYYSQIVNDFQKGDIAEGYSVSREKKESFPLTVTSAQKNPTAFYLCASTGQGVFGNTIYFGEGSWLTVV.